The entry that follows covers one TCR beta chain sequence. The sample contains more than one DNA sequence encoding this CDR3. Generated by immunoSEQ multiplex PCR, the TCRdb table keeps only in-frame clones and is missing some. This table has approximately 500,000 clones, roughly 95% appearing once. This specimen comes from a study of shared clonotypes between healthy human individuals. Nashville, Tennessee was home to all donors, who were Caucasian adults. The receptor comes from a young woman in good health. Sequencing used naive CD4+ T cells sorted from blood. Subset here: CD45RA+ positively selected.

CDR3 amino acids: CASSLEGSEKLFF. The CDR3 DNA is TGCGCCAGCAGCTTGGAAGGGAGTGAAAAACTGTTTTTT. The chain combines TRBV5-1 with TRBJ1-4; D unclear. Germline-derived CDR1 and CDR2 are SGHRS and YFSETQ. The CDR3 spans 13 residues. Trimming stripped 0 bases from V and 7 bases from J, with 7 bases between. The full variable domain, rest sourced from reference TRBV5-1 and TRBJ1-4, is KAGVTQTPRYLIKTRGQQVTLSCSPISGHRSVSWYQQTPGQGLQFLFEYFSETQRNKGNFPGRFSGRQFSNSRSEMNVSTLELGDSALYLCASSLEGSEKLFFGSGTQLSVL.